This TCR beta chain comes out of a study of tumor-infiltrating lymphocytes in primary liver carcinoma. Priming with a constant-region primer yielded TCR beta cDNA from 400 to 550 ng total RNA. Modified slightly, ARM-PCR produced TCR beta libraries over three nested multiplex PCR rounds. The first two PCR rounds used TRBV1-TRBV30 primers with a Cbeta primer, 9 to 10 cycles each. TCRdb reprocessed the multiplex PCR reads with MiXCR, giving one entry per CDR3 protein. This table holds more than 20,000 distinct CDR3 sequences, 75% to 80% found once. Points on this clonotype: The antigen is unknown. An end of the junction does not agree with germline; a read error may underlie this.

The germline CDR1 and CDR2 sequences are SGHAT and FQNNGV. The length of the CDR3 is 13 residues. Findings and caveats of the study: A small share of top clones, only about 7-24%, was found in all five tumor regions.

Extraction of RNA together with DNA used about 18-31 mg of unsorted bulk tissue. The study found over 80% viable tumor cells in every tumor sample. The chain uses TRBV11-2 and TRBJ2-1; D might be TRBD2 (5 bases). The sequence was collected from a woman aged 25 to 39 with primary liver carcinoma and hepatitis B virus infection. What was sequenced was liver tumor tissue from sampling region 1. Stated subset: tumor region T1, superior pole. Here the CDR3 reads CAGASWSGNEQFF. CDR3 nucleotides: TGTGCCGGCGCTAGCTGGAGTGGCAATGAGCAGTTTTTC.